Listed here is a single TCR beta chain. What it binds is not known. The protocol was immunoSEQ multiplex PCR, while the TCRdb copy is restricted to in-frame clones and leaves out a portion. The profile shows about 22,000 clones, approximately 74% of them singletons. During colonoscopy, one to two rectal pinch biopsies were collected. These data are taken from a study of pediatric ulcerative colitis. Study context: Under 10 patients showed pancolitis and two showed left-sided colitis.

Germline lookup yields CDR1 SGHAT and CDR2 FQDESV (reference sequence). The CDR3 sequence is 14 residues long. Trimming removed 5 bases from V and 6 bases from J, with 11 bases in between. Findings of the study overall: Total lymphocyte DNA, not sorted subsets, was the template.

This clonotype originated in a boy between 10 and 17 years old with severe ulcerative colitis. The rearrangement joins TRBV11-1 to TRBJ1-6; D unclear. Sequencing used gut tissue. The CDR3 bases are TGTGCCAGCAGCCCACGTAGGAGTAATTCACCCCTCCACTTT. This encodes CASSPRRSNSPLHF.